The sequence of this T cell receptor (beta chain) was determined in a study of blood T cell repertoires in COVID-19. Study in general: Some COVID-19 samples were acute and others convalescent; all came from the United States, Italy and Spain.

This CDR3 is 15 amino acids long. Germline-derived CDR1 and CDR2 are SGHRS and YFSETQ. V lost 0 bases to trimming and J lost 9 bases; unmatched junction nucleotides: 4. Seattle patient enrollment occurred during active infection, with longitudinal follow-up thereafter. The authors' processing: Amplification of reference gene primers provided the estimated nucleated cell counts. The method was immunoSEQ multiplex PCR; TCRdb's version includes in-frame clones alone and lacks a portion of them. That table supplies the V and J calls and clone size; D and trimming were determined from the DNA. Here the sample spans about 360,000 clones, about 88% being singletons.

V usage is TRBV5-1 and J usage is TRBJ1-6; 9 bases align to TRBD1. What was sequenced was peripheral blood. The source of this sequence is a woman aged 55-75 years with COVID-19, enrolled during active disease. DNA for the CDR3: TGCGCCAGCAGCTTGGGGGACAGGGAAGTTTCACCCCTCCACTTT. Protein: CASSLGDREVSPLHF.